One and the same sample provided the 10 T cell receptor beta chains below, sequenced in a study of shared clonotypes between healthy human individuals. Profiling relied on immunoSEQ multiplex PCR, and the TCRdb table lists in-frame clones only, not all of them. The sample includes more than 450,000 clones, roughly 78% seen only once; the top ten take 10% to 15%. The material sequenced was PBMCs. All receptors come from a woman in her forties in good health. Some clones in this sample may be carry-over from other donors' samples.

The gene calls are TRBV30 and TRBJ2-7, with D possibly TRBD2 on 6 matching bases. Germline-derived CDR1 and CDR2 are GTSNPN and SVGIG (reference sequence). Trimming removed 1 base from V and 2 bases from J, with 12 bases in between. This CDR3 comprises 14 residues. The CDR3 here is CAWSEDYLPYEQYF. The CDR3 DNA is TGTGCCTGGAGTGAGGACTACCTTCCCTACGAGCAGTACTTC.

This clone was observed a handful of times. The genes are TRBV7-9 and TRBJ2-1, with a weak D call TRBD2 (5 bases). V was shortened by 5 bases and J by 7 bases, with 18 bases between the two germline ends. The CDR3 is 15 amino acids. The V gene's germline CDR1 is SEHNR and CDR2 FQNEAQ (reference sequence). This CDR3 reads CASSPTGSLGNEQFF. The CDR3 nucleotides are TGTGCCAGCAGCCCTACGGGGAGCCTGGGTAATGAGCAGTTCTTC.

In its sample, this clone was seen once. V is TRBV4-1 and J is TRBJ2-3, with 8 nucleotides matching TRBD1. Germline lookup yields CDR1 MGHRA and CDR2 YSYEKL. Trimming removed 2 bases from V and 0 bases from J; junction bases left unmatched: 4. This CDR3 has 16 amino acids. The CDR3, as DNA: TGCGCCAGCAGCCAATGGACAGGGCGCAGCACAGATACGCAGTATTTT. Protein sequence: CASSQWTGRSTDTQYF.

This clone was seen many times. The rearrangement joins TRBV6-1 to TRBJ2-3, with 7 bases lining up with TRBD1. CDR1 and CDR2 (germline): MNHNS, SASEGT. Trimming took 4 bases from V and 7 from J; bases not matched to a gene: 2. This CDR3 has 12 amino acids. CDR3 protein: CASSGQGYTQYF. For the CDR3, the DNA is TGTGCCAGCAGTGGACAGGGTTATACGCAGTATTTT.

This clone was found once. The chain links TRBV5-4 to TRBJ2-7, with 8 bases matching TRBD2. The junction had 5 bases not matched to a gene; V was cut back by 0 bases and J by 3 bases. CDR3 length equals 15 residues. Germline loops: CDR1 SGHNT, CDR2 YYREEE (reference sequence). CDR3 coding DNA: TGTGCCAGCAGCTTGGCGGGGGGGATAAACTACGAGCAGTACTTC. Its protein product is CASSLAGGINYEQYF.

This clone has just one count. The V and J genes are TRBV5-1 and TRBJ2-3; D might be TRBD1 or TRBD2, each matching 5 bases. V was shortened by 4 bases and J by 0 bases, with 15 bases between the two germline ends. CDR1 and CDR2 from the germline V gene are SGHRS and YFSETQ. The CDR3 consists of 16 residues. For the CDR3, the DNA is TGCGCCAGCAGCCAGGGCGGGTATCCTAGCACAGATACGCAGTATTTT. Its translation is CASSQGGYPSTDTQYF.

The genes are TRBV21-1 and TRBJ2-7; the table calls TRBD1, which could not be checked here. TRBV21-1 is a recognized pseudogene. CDR3 length equals 14 residues. This chain's CDR3 is CASSKEAGMYEQYF. CDR3 nucleotide sequence: TGTGCCAGCAGCAAAGAAGCAGGGATGTACGAGCAGTACTTC.

This chain links TRBV7-8 with TRBJ2-5; D gene uncertain. The CDR3 spans 15 residues. V lost 2 bases, J lost 4 bases, and 14 bases lay in between. Germline loops: CDR1 SGHVS, CDR2 FQNEAQ. CDR3 sequence: CASSLTPLPGETQYF. In DNA form, the CDR3 reads TGTGCCAGCAGCTTAACTCCGCTCCCGGGAGAGACCCAGTACTTC.

The chain employs TRBV11-2 and TRBJ2-7; 8 nucleotides match TRBD1. This CDR3 region has 16 residues. V lost 4 bases and J lost 3; bases outside the gene matches: 11. The germline gives CDR1 SGHAT, CDR2 FQNNGV. The CDR3 sequence is CASSSPQDRVIYEQYF. DNA of the CDR3: TGTGCCAGCAGCTCCCCGCAGGACAGGGTAATCTACGAGCAGTACTTC.

V and J are TRBV2 and TRBJ2-7, with 12 bases that match TRBD2. J lost 3 bases, V lost 1 base, and 4 bases had no gene match. CDR3 size: 16 residues. CDR1 and CDR2 from the germline V gene are SNHLY and FYNNEI. Here the CDR3 DNA reads TGTGCCAGCAGTGAAGGACTAGCGGGAGTGGTCTACGAGCAGTACTTC. Translated, it gives CASSEGLAGVVYEQYF.